This is a list of T cell receptor beta chains from one sample in a study of shared clonotypes between healthy human individuals. Here immunoSEQ multiplex PCR was the method, and the copy in TCRdb shows in-frame clones only, minus some. The sample comprises 400,000 or so clones, around 96% of which are singletons, and around 0.3% rests with the top ten. The sample was memory CD8+ T cells sorted from blood. Receptors were obtained from a man aged 25-45 years in good health. Each CDR3 is given with its conserved first and last residue. The D gene is left open where the match is weak. Clone size appears in some rows only: once, few, many, or a class for an expanded clone.

v_gene,d_gene,abundance,j_gene,CDR3nt,CDR3aa
TRBV5-1,.,.,TRBJ2-7,TGCGCCAGCAGCCCCCTCTCACTAGTGCCTGACGTCCTTTACGAGCAGTACTTC,CASSPLSLVPDVLYEQYF
TRBV27,.,.,TRBJ2-1,TGTGCCAGCAGCTCCCGGGTCCCGAGCTCCTACAATGAGCAGTTCTTC,CASSSRVPSSYNEQFF
TRBV7-2,TRBD2,once,TRBJ2-7,TGTGCCAGCAGCTTAGCCGGACTAGCGGGAGGGCCGGGGTACTTC,CASSLAGLAGGPGYF
TRBV2,.,.,TRBJ1-1,TGTGCCAGAGGGAGGGGGAGCCACACTGAAGCTTTCTTT,CARGRGSHTEAFF
TRBV5-4,.,.,TRBJ2-1,TGTGCCAGCAGCTCGTCGGCTAATGAGCAGTTCTTC,CASSSSANEQFF
TRBV13,.,.,TRBJ1-1,TGTGCCAGCAGGGGTCGATTGGGGTGGAGGGAGAACACTGAAGCTTTCTTT,CASRGRLGWRENTEAFF
TRBV7-2,.,once,TRBJ1-4,TGTGCCAGCAGCGGCAGGGAACGTGAAAAACTGTTTTTT,CASSGREREKLFF
TRBV7-2,TRBD2,.,TRBJ2-1,TGTGCCAGCAGCCTTGGACTAGCGGGAGTCAATGAGCAGTTCTTC,CASSLGLAGVNEQFF
TRBV7-2,.,.,TRBJ2-2,TGTGCCAGCAGCTTAGTAACGGGCACCGGGGAGCTGTTTTTT,CASSLVTGTGELFF
TRBV10-3,TRBD1,.,TRBJ2-5,TGTGCCATCAGTGAGGCCCGGACAGGGCAAGAGACCCAGTACTTC,CAISEARTGQETQYF
TRBV29-1,.,.,TRBJ2-5,TGCAGCGTGAAAAAGGACAGCAAGGTTCAAGAGACCCAGTACTTC,CSVKKDSKVQETQYF
TRBV28,.,.,TRBJ2-7,TGTGCCAGCAGTACGGGAGTCTACGAGCAGTACTTC,CASSTGVYEQYF
TRBV29-1,.,.,TRBJ1-2,TGCAGCGTTGCACAGGGCAGGGGCTACACCTTC,CSVAQGRGYTF
TRBV5-4,.,.,TRBJ2-3,TGTGCCAGCAGCTTGAGTAGCACAGATACGCAGTATTTT,CASSLSSTDTQYF
TRBV6-1,.,once,TRBJ2-7,TGTGCCAGCATCTCCACCTACGAGCAGTACTTC,CASISTYEQYF
TRBV10-3,TRBD2,.,TRBJ2-4,TGTGCCATCAGTGAGACTAGCGGGAAAAACATTCAGTACTTC,CAISETSGKNIQYF
TRBV5-5,TRBD2,.,TRBJ2-3,TGTGCCAGCAGCCCTACTAGCGGGAGGGCCCAAGATACGCAGTATTTT,CASSPTSGRAQDTQYF
TRBV7-2,.,.,TRBJ2-3,TGTGCCAGCACCCAAGGACAGTCACCTCTGAGTACGCAGTATTTT,CASTQGQSPLSTQYF
TRBV25-1,.,.,TRBJ2-2,TGTGCCAGCAGTGACAATGGCGCCCCGAACACCGGGGAGCTGTTTTTT,CASSDNGAPNTGELFF
TRBV5-5,.,.,TRBJ1-4,TGTGCCAGCAGCTTCCGCCATGCAACTAATGAAAAACTGTTTTTT,CASSFRHATNEKLFF
TRBV7-2,.,.,TRBJ2-1,TGTGCCAGCAGACTAGGGAACTACAATGAGCAGTTCTTC,CASRLGNYNEQFF
TRBV6-1,.,.,TRBJ1-1,TGTGCCAGCAGTAAAGGAGGACTTATCAACACTGAAGCTTTCTTT,CASSKGGLINTEAFF
TRBV4-1,.,.,TRBJ1-3,TGCGCCAGCAGCCAAGTTCGAGGCTCTGGAAACACCATATATTTT,CASSQVRGSGNTIYF
TRBV7-8,.,.,TRBJ1-1,TGTGCCAGCAGCTTAGGGAGTATGAACACTGAAGCTTTCTTT,CASSLGSMNTEAFF
TRBV27,TRBD2,.,TRBJ2-2,TGTGCCAGCAGTTTACCCCGGACTAGCGGGAGCCGGGGCACCGGGGAGCTGTTTTTT,CASSLPRTSGSRGTGELFF
TRBV21-1,.,.,TRBJ2-7,TGTGCCAGCACCGGTCTCTCCTACGAGCAGTACTTC,CASTGLSYEQYF
TRBV2,.,.,TRBJ2-2,TGTGCCAGCAGGGAAGACACCGGGGAGCTGTTTTTT,CASREDTGELFF
TRBV18,TRBD2,.,TRBJ2-1,TGTGCCAGCTCACCGGGGACTAGGCCCTACAATGAGCAGTTCTTC,CASSPGTRPYNEQFF
TRBV19,.,.,TRBJ2-2,TGTGCCAGTAGGAGACCCGAAACGGGAGGGGAGCTGTTTTTT,CASRRPETGGELFF
TRBV1,.,.,TRBJ2-5,TGCACCAGCAGACCAATGATTTCTAGCGGGCGGAATCAAGAGACCCAGTACTTC,CTSRPMISSGRNQETQYF
TRBV27,.,once,TRBJ1-2,TGTGCCAGCAGATATTCGACAGCCGCTGGCTACACCTTC,CASRYSTAAGYTF
TRBV5-1,TRBD1,.,TRBJ1-4,TGCGCCAGCAGCTCCACAGGGGCAACTAATGAAAAACTGTTTTTT,CASSSTGATNEKLFF
TRBV7-2,TRBD2,.,TRBJ2-7,TGTGCCAGCAGCTTAGGGGGCTGGACTAGCGATGCCTACGAGCAGTACTTC,CASSLGGWTSDAYEQYF
TRBV30,.,.,TRBJ1-2,TGTGCCTGGACGGATTACTATGGCTACACCTTC,CAWTDYYGYTF
TRBV20-1,.,.,TRBJ2-7,TGCAGTGCTTCAGACAGCTACGAGCAGTACTTC,CSASDSYEQYF
TRBV6-5,TRBD2,.,TRBJ2-5,TGTGCCAGCAGTTTACTAGCGGGAGGTCAAGAGACCCAGTACTTC,CASSLLAGGQETQYF
TRBV7-2,TRBD2,.,TRBJ2-7,TGTGCCAGCAGCTGGACTAGCGGACCCTACGAGCAGTACTTC,CASSWTSGPYEQYF